Below, 28 T cell receptor beta chains from the same sample are listed, as sequenced in a study of cytomegalovirus exposure and HLA in healthy donors (dated by TCRdb to 2016 to 2017). The library was produced with the immunoSEQ multiplex PCR assay. A mixture of 60 forward primers for TCR Vbeta segments and 13 reverse primers for TCR Jbeta segments was used in the multiplex PCR. The source is immuneACCESS, and TCRdb retained only in-frame sequences with V and J called. Part of the clones is not carried over; for the studies checked, unresolved V genes explain less than half of this, and the remainder is unexplained. The sample table contains 180,000 or so clones; only one count was recorded for 82% of them. Under 7.5% of the sample belongs to the ten largest clones. The sample was PBMCs. The receptors were gathered from a woman between 45 and 60 years old in good health and CMV-seropositive.

J is TRBJ2-6 and V is TRBV28; 7 positions match TRBD2. Germline trimming cut 5 bases from V and 1 base from J; bases unmatched to any gene: 8. The CDR3 spans 17 residues. Per the germline V gene, CDR1 is MDHEN and CDR2 is SYDVKM. Here the CDR3 DNA reads TGTGCCAGCAGTAAGCGGGAATTTGGTTCTGGGGCCAACGTCCTGACTTTC. It is translated as CASSKREFGSGANVLTF.

The chain couples TRBV29-1 to TRBJ1-4; 7 bases are shared with TRBD1. Germline V gives CDR1 SQVTM, CDR2 ANQGSEA. This CDR3 has 14 amino acids. The ends lost 5 bases at V and 10 bases at J; junction bases unmatched: 13. The CDR3 DNA reads as TGCAGCGTTAGCCAGGGGACAGTGGGGGGAAAACTGTTTTTT. As protein: CSVSQGTVGGKLFF.

The V gene is TRBV10-3, the J gene TRBJ2-1; possibly TRBD1 for D (5 bases). The germline V and J ends were trimmed by 4 bases and 6 bases, with 10 bases remaining between them. This CDR3 region has 13 residues. Per germline, CDR1 ENHRY and CDR2 SYGVKD. CDR3 loop: CAISGRETNEQFF. The CDR3 bases are TGTGCCATCAGTGGCAGGGAAACCAATGAGCAGTTCTTC.

V and J are TRBV5-4 and TRBJ2-7; D unresolved. The CDR3 length is 14 residues. In germline, CDR1 is SGHNT, CDR2 YYREEE (reference sequence). V gave up 1 base and J gave up 2 bases, with 10 bases separating them. CDR3 nucleotide sequence: TGTGCCAGCAGCTTGCAACAGCATGCCTACGAGCAGTACTTC. Translated, it gives CASSLQQHAYEQYF.

The V and J genes are TRBV10-3 and TRBJ2-1; tentative D call: TRBD1 (5 bases). Germline CDR1 ENHRY, CDR2 SYGVKD. The CDR3 has 14 amino acids. The V and J ends lost 4 bases and 4 bases respectively, with 11 bases between them. The CDR3 protein is CAISGRGEYNEQFF. CDR3 DNA sequence: TGTGCCATCAGTGGTAGGGGCGAGTACAATGAGCAGTTCTTC.

The J gene is TRBJ2-3, the V gene TRBV9, with D possibly matching TRBD1 (5 bases). The CDR3 runs 12 residues. Deletions cut 4 bases from V and 6 bases from J, with 9 bases between. Germline CDR1 reads SGDLS; CDR2 reads YYNGEE. Here the CDR3 DNA reads TGTGCCAGCAGCCAGGGTCGGGATACGCAGTATTTT. Translating gives CASSQGRDTQYF.

The chain recombines TRBV28 with TRBJ1-1; TRBD1 might be the D (5 bases). Germline V gives CDR1 MDHEN, CDR2 SYDVKM. Trimming took off 6 bases at V and 11 bases at J, with 16 bases between the two ends. The CDR3 is 12 amino acids. CDR3 nucleotides: TGTGCCAGCAGAGGTAACGGGGGAGGTGCTTTCTTT. It encodes CASRGNGGGAFF.

The CDR3 loop is CASSMGGQPYEQYF. CDR3 nucleotide sequence: TGTGCCAGTAGCATGGGAGGGCAACCCTACGAGCAGTACTTC. The V call is TRBV19, the J call TRBJ2-7; 7 nucleotides agree with TRBD2. Germline loops: CDR1 LNHDA, CDR2 SQIVND (reference sequence). J lost 2 bases, V lost 6 bases, and 7 bases had no gene match. The CDR3 consists of 14 residues. Filled out from reference TRBV19 and TRBJ2-7, the complete variable domain reads DGGITQSPKYLFRKEGQNVTLSCEQNLNHDAMYWYRQDPGQGLRLIYYSQIVNDFQKGDIAEGYSVSREKKESFPLTVTSAQKNPTAFYLCASSMGGQPYEQYFGPGTRLTVT.

The gene calls are TRBV5-6 and TRBJ2-2; possibly TRBD2 for D (5 bases). Germline assignment: CDR1 SGHDT and CDR2 YYEEEE. The CDR3 consists of 15 residues. With 1 base removed from V and 5 bases from J, the gap between germline ends came to 12 bases. CDR3 amino acids: CASSLKQPGTGELFF. CDR3 nucleotides: TGTGCCAGCAGCTTGAAGCAGCCGGGAACCGGGGAGCTGTTTTTT.

In its sample, this clone was seen a few times. This chain uses TRBV1 with TRBJ2-5; the D call TRBD2 from the table was never checked on the DNA. TRBV1 is described as a pseudogene. CDR3 length: 16 residues. The CDR3 spells CTSSQEWTAGQETQYF. CDR3 coding DNA: TGCACCAGCAGCCAAGAATGGACGGCGGGACAAGAGACCCAGTACTTC.

The chain joins TRBV10-3 to TRBJ1-2, with no clear D. Trimming left V 3 bases short and J 1 base short, with 12 bases between. Germline CDR1 ENHRY, CDR2 SYGVKD. The CDR3 has 15 residues. The CDR3 region has the DNA TGTGCCATCAGTGAAACGGACGGGAATAACTATGGCTACACCTTC. Translation: CAISETDGNNYGYTF.

This CDR3 is CASRDSAVGQYF. CDR3 in DNA: TGTGCCAGCAGAGATAGCGCGGTGGGGCAGTACTTC. The chain combines TRBV6-5 with TRBJ2-7, with TRBD2 as a possible D gene (5 bases). With 6 bases removed from V and 9 bases from J, the gap between germline ends came to 15 bases. Germline CDR1 and CDR2: MNHEY and SVGAGI. The CDR3 contains 12 residues.

The gene calls are TRBV7-9 and TRBJ1-6; D ambiguous. This CDR3 contains 14 residues. V was shortened by 3 bases and J by 7 bases, with 10 bases between the two germline ends. CDR1 is SEHNR, CDR2 FQNEAQ, per germline (reference sequence). The CDR3 DNA sequence: TGTGCCAGCAGCTTGAGGAGGGAAAATTCACCCCTCCACTTT. This encodes CASSLRRENSPLHF.

The chain joins TRBV27 to TRBJ2-1, with a weak D call TRBD2 (6 bases). The CDR3 has 13 amino acids. Per germline, CDR1 MNHEY and CDR2 SMNVEV (reference sequence). Trimming shortened V by 3 bases and J by 9 bases, and 12 bases separated the two germline ends. The CDR3 reads CASSFRSGGEQFF. In DNA form, the CDR3 reads TGTGCCAGCAGTTTTCGTAGCGGAGGTGAGCAGTTCTTC.

The V and J genes are TRBV5-4 and TRBJ2-3; TRBD2 matches at 9 bases. CDR1 is SGHNT and CDR2 is YYREEE in the germline V gene (reference sequence). This CDR3 comprises 14 residues. V lost 7 bases, J lost 5 bases, and 8 bases stayed unmatched. The CDR3 spells CASGGGRGRDTQYF. In DNA, the CDR3 is TGTGCCAGCGGAGGCGGGAGGGGCAGAGATACGCAGTATTTT. Combining the CDR3 with reference TRBV5-4 and TRBJ2-3 gives the whole variable domain ETGVTQSPTHLIKTRGQQVTLRCSSQSGHNTVSWYQQALGQGPQFIFQYYREEENGRGNFPPRFSGLQFPNYSSELNVNALELDDSALYLCASGGGRGRDTQYFGPGTRLTVL.

CDR3 amino acids: CASQGTGNTGELFF. CDR3 sequence (DNA): TGTGCCAGCCAAGGGACAGGGAACACCGGGGAGCTGTTTTTT. The rearrangement links TRBV27 to TRBJ2-2, with 8 bases identical to TRBD1. Germline CDR1 reads MNHEY; CDR2 reads SMNVEV (reference sequence). The CDR3 is 14 amino acids. V dropped 8 bases and J dropped 1; count of bases not matched to a gene: 3.

The chain employs TRBV21-1 and TRBJ2-5; TRBD2 is taken as the D call from the table, unchecked against the DNA. TRBV21-1 is assigned pseudogene status. CDR3 length: 12 residues. This CDR3 is CATGGRKETQYF. Written as DNA, the CDR3 is TGTGCTACGGGGGGGAGAAAAGAGACCCAGTACTTC.

This chain joins TRBV19 and TRBJ1-5, with TRBD1 identical over 8 bases. The CDR3 consists of 14 residues. Germline CDR1 reads LNHDA; CDR2 reads SQIVND (reference sequence). Trimming took 6 bases from V and 1 from J; bases not matched to a gene: 2. DNA of the CDR3: TGTGCCAGTAGGGGGGACAGGAGCAATCAGCCCCAGCATTTT. It specifies CASRGDRSNQPQHF.

The V and J genes are TRBV19 and TRBJ2-2; TRBD2 aligns across 11 bases. Trimming at V came to 6 bases and at J to 6 bases, leaving 9 bases not matched to a gene. There are 16 residues in the CDR3. CDR1 and CDR2 (germline): LNHDA, SQIVND (reference sequence). The CDR3 bases are TGTGCCAGTAGCACTACTAGCGGGAGAGGTTCCGGGGAGCTGTTTTTT. Amino acid sequence: CASSTTSGRGSGELFF.

The chain employs TRBV28 and TRBJ2-1; 9 bases line up with TRBD2. The CDR3 totals 18 residues. The germline V gene has CDR1 MDHEN and CDR2 SYDVKM. V was clipped by 6 bases and J by 7 bases; unmatched bases: 19. Here the CDR3 reads CASSQWTREGPQGNEQFF. In DNA, the CDR3 is TGTGCCAGCAGCCAATGGACGCGGGAGGGCCCACAGGGGAATGAGCAGTTCTTC.

The genes are TRBV5-1 and TRBJ2-5; 12 bases are shared with TRBD1. This CDR3 comprises 15 residues. Germline assignment: CDR1 SGHRS and CDR2 YFSETQ. V lost 4 bases and J lost 4; bases outside the gene matches: 5. The chain's CDR3 is CASSGTGGGGETQYF. The DNA for the CDR3 is TGCGCCAGCAGCGGGACAGGGGGCGGGGGAGAGACCCAGTACTTC.

This clone appeared a few times. The chain uses TRBV10-2 and TRBJ1-5, with no clear D. The CDR3 consists of 14 residues. V lost 5 bases and J 4 bases, leaving 12 bases between the germline ends. Germline loops: CDR1 WSHSY, CDR2 SAAADI. The CDR3 protein is CASSRSETNQPQHF. For the CDR3, the DNA is TGCGCCAGCAGTCGATCCGAGACAAATCAGCCCCAGCATTTT.

The CDR3 is CASSLEGGERGYTF. CDR3 nucleotide sequence: TGTGCCAGCAGTTTGGAAGGGGGCGAACGGGGCTACACCTTC. V is TRBV28 and J is TRBJ1-2; TRBD1 aligns across 7 bases. Unmatched junction bases numbered 9, after V lost 3 bases and J lost 8 bases. This CDR3 is 14 amino acids long. Germline loops: CDR1 MDHEN, CDR2 SYDVKM.

The sample holds a few counts of this clone. The chain uses TRBV18 and TRBJ1-5; D ambiguous. Germline V gene lookup returns CDR1 KGHSH and CDR2 LQKENI. The CDR3 length is 15 residues. The V and J ends lost 2 bases and 0 bases respectively, with 8 bases between them. The CDR3 protein is CASSPTQNSNQPQHF. The CDR3 nucleotides read TGTGCCAGCTCACCAACACAGAATAGCAATCAGCCCCAGCATTTT.

This chain joins TRBV2 and TRBJ2-2; possibly TRBD1 for D (5 bases). The CDR3 is 16 amino acids. V was shortened by 2 bases and J by 2 bases, with 12 bases between the two germline ends. CDR1 SNHLY and CDR2 FYNNEI come from the germline V gene. DNA for the CDR3: TGTGCCAGCAGTGAAAGGGGTGGACAAAACACCGGGGAGCTGTTTTTT. Translation: CASSERGGQNTGELFF.

The chain carries TRBV28 and TRBJ2-1; the D gene is possibly TRBD2 (6 bases). Germline V gene sequence: CDR1 MDHEN, CDR2 SYDVKM. The V end was cut by 5 bases, the J end by 7 bases, with 24 bases between. This CDR3 has 17 residues. The CDR3 DNA follows: TGTGCCAGCAGTCCACCCACTCCGGGACTGAAGTCAAATGAGCAGTTCTTC. Amino acid sequence: CASSPPTPGLKSNEQFF.

CDR3 sequence (DNA): TGTGCCAGCAGAACAGCCGGGCAGGGCAACTATGGCTACACCTTC. It translates to CASRTAGQGNYGYTF. The genes are TRBV7-9 and TRBJ1-2; D perhaps matches TRBD1 (5 bases). CDR1 is SEHNR and CDR2 is FQNEAQ in the germline V gene (reference sequence). V was shortened by 6 bases and J by 2 bases, with 16 bases between the two germline ends. The CDR3 extends over 15 amino acids.

The CDR3 here is CASSVGDSSYNEQFF. The CDR3 DNA sequence: TGTGCCAGCAGCGTGGGGGACAGCTCCTACAATGAGCAGTTCTTC. J is TRBJ2-1 and V is TRBV9; 7 bases align to TRBD1. Germline trimming cut 2 bases from V and 0 bases from J; bases unmatched to any gene: 2. The CDR3 contains 15 residues. CDR1 SGDLS and CDR2 YYNGEE come from the germline V gene.